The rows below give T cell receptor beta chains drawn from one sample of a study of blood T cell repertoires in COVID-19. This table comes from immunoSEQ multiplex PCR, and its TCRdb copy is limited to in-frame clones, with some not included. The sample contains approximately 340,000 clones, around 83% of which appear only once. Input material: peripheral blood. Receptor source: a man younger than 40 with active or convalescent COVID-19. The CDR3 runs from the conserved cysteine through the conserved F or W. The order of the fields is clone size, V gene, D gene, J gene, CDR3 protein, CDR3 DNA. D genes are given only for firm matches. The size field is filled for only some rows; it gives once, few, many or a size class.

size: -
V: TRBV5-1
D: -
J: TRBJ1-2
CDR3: CASSGELRDTVANYGYTF
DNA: TGCGCCAGCTCCGGGGAGTTGAGGGACACAGTGGCTAACTATGGCTACACCTTC

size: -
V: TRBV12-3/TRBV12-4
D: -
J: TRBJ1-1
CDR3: CASSFGDSPRSFF
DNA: TGTGCCAGCAGTTTTGGTGACAGCCCAAGGTCATTCTTT

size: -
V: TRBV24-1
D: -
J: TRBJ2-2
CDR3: CATSAQFDRTFTGELFF
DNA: TGTGCCACCAGTGCCCAGTTTGACAGGACTTTCACCGGGGAGCTGTTTTTT

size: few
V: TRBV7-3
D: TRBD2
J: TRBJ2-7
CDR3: CASSQLAGRSYEQYF
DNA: TGTGCCAGCAGCCAGTTAGCGGGTCGCTCCTACGAGCAGTACTTC

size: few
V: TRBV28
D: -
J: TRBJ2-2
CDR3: CASSHTVIGELFF
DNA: TGTGCCAGCAGTCACACAGTCATCGGGGAGCTGTTTTTT

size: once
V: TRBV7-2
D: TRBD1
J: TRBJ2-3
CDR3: CASSLRTGGSDTQYF
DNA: TGTGCCAGCAGCTTAAGGACAGGGGGTTCAGATACGCAGTATTTT

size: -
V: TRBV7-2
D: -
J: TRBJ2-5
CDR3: CASSLDISREPETQYF
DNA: TGTGCCAGCAGCTTAGATATTTCTAGGGAGCCGGAGACCCAGTACTTC

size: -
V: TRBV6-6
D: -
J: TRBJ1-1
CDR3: CASSYSGLPAETEAFF
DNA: TGTGCCAGCAGTTACTCGGGACTCCCGGCGGAGACTGAAGCTTTCTTT

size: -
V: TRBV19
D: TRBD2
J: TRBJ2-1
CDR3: CASSPRASGSGEQFF
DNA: TGTGCCAGTAGCCCGCGGGCTAGCGGGAGCGGGGAGCAGTTCTTC

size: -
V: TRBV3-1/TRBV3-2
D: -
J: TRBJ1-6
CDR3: CASSQDLRGDLPLHF
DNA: TGTGCCAGCAGCCAAGATCTTCGAGGGGACTTACCCCTCCACTTT

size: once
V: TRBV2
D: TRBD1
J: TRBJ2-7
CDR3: CASSGTGGDEQYF
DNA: TGTGCCAGCAGCGGGACAGGCGGGGACGAGCAGTACTTC

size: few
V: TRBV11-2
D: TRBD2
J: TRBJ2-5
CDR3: CASSLDDVAGGQETQYF
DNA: TGTGCCAGCAGCTTAGATGATGTGGCGGGAGGACAAGAGACCCAGTACTTC

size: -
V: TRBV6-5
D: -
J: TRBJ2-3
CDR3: CASSSPSPGEDTQYF
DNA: TGTGCCAGCAGTTCCCCGAGCCCCGGGGAAGATACGCAGTATTTT

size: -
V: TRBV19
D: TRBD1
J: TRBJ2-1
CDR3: CASSRDRYNEQFF
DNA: TGTGCCAGTAGTCGGGACAGATACAATGAGCAGTTCTTC

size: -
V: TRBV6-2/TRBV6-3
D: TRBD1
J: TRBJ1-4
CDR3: CASSDSGQSNEKLFF
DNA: TGTGCCAGCAGCGATTCGGGACAGTCTAATGAAAAACTGTTTTTT

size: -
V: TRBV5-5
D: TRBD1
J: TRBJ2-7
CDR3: CASSTGQTIDYEQYF
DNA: TGTGCCAGCAGCACGGGACAGACAATAGACTACGAGCAGTACTTC

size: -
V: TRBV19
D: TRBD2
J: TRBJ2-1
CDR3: CASSPSGGAYNEQFF
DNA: TGTGCCAGTAGTCCTAGCGGGGGGGCCTACAATGAGCAGTTCTTC

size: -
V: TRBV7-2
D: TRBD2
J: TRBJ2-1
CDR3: CASSLATSGGLNEQFF
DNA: TGTGCCAGCAGCTTAGCGACAAGCGGGGGGCTTAATGAGCAGTTCTTC

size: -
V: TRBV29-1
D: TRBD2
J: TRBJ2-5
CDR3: CSVEDVGLAGVETQYF
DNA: TGCAGCGTTGAAGACGTAGGACTAGCGGGAGTCGAGACCCAGTACTTC

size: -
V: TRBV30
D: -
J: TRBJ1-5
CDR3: CAWSVGSGWVQPQHF
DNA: TGTGCCTGGAGTGTAGGCTCGGGGTGGGTTCAGCCCCAGCATTTT

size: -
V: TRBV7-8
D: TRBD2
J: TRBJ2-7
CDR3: CASSSGTSGSSAYEQYF
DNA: TGTGCCAGCAGCTCCGGGACTAGCGGGTCCAGCGCCTACGAGCAGTACTTC

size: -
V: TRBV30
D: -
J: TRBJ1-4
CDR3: CAWSTGNEKLFF
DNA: TGTGCCTGGAGTACAGGGAATGAAAAACTGTTTTTT

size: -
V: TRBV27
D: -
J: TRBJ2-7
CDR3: CASSLWTGENYEQYF
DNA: TGTGCCAGCAGTTTATGGACGGGAGAGAACTACGAGCAGTACTTC

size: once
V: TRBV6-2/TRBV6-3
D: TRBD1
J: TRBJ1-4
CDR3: CASSHRQGGKLFF
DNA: TGTGCCAGCAGCCATCGACAGGGGGGAAAACTGTTTTTT

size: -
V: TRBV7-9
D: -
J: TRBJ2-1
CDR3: CASSFWRGGSYNEQFF
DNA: TGTGCCAGCAGCTTCTGGCGGGGAGGCTCCTACAATGAGCAGTTCTTC

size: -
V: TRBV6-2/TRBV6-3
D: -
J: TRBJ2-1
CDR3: CASSYGTRRRNEQFF
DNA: TGTGCCAGCAGTTACGGGACACGGCGGAGGAATGAGCAGTTCTTC

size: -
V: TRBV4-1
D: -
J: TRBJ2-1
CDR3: CASSQEYRDNEQFF
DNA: TGCGCCAGCAGCCAAGAATACAGGGACAATGAGCAGTTCTTC

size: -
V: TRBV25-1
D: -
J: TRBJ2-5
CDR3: CASSPRLGYQETQYF
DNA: TGTGCCAGCAGCCCAAGACTAGGGTACCAAGAGACCCAGTACTTC

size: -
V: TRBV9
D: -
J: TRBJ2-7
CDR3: CASSARGALTHEQYF
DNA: TGTGCCAGCAGCGCCCGGGGAGCCCTAACCCACGAGCAGTACTTC

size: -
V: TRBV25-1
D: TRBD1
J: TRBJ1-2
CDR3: CASSTDRGSSGYTF
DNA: TGTGCCAGCAGTACTGACAGGGGATCGAGTGGCTACACCTTC

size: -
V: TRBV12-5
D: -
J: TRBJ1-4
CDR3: CASGSGSVNEKLFF
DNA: TGTGCTAGTGGTTCAGGGTCGGTTAATGAAAAACTGTTTTTT

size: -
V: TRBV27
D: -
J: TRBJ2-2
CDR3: CASSDGQLVTGELFF
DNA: TGTGCCAGCAGTGACGGACAGCTCGTCACCGGGGAGCTGTTTTTT

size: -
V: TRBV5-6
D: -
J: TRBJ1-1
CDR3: CASSFVTGEAFF
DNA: TGTGCCAGCAGCTTTGTGACGGGTGAAGCTTTCTTT

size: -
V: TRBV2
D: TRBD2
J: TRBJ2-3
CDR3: CASSEAGGLAGDTQYF
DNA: TGTGCCAGCAGTGAAGCCGGGGGACTAGCGGGGGACACGCAGTATTTT

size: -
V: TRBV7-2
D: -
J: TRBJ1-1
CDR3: CASSYTGQLNTEAFF
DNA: TGTGCCAGCAGTTACACCGGACAGTTGAACACTGAAGCTTTCTTT

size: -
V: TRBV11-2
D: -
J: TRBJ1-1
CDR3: CASSLDLRVPEAFF
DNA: TGTGCCAGCAGCTTAGATCTTCGGGTACCTGAAGCTTTCTTT

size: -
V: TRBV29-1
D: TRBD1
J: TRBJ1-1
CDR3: CSVESPTRQGNTEAFF
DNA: TGCAGCGTTGAATCCCCCACCAGACAGGGGAACACTGAAGCTTTCTTT

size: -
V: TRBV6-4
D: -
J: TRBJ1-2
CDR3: CASSGEGYTF
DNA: TGTGCCAGCAGTGGGGAGGGCTACACCTTC

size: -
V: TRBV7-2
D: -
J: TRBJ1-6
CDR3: CASSPAGDSYNSPLHF
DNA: TGTGCCAGCAGCCCCGCGGGGGATTCCTATAATTCACCCCTCCACTTT

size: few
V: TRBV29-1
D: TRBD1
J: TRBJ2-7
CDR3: CSVAGTGTGNSYEQYF
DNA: TGCAGCGTTGCCGGGACCGGGACAGGGAACTCCTACGAGCAGTACTTC

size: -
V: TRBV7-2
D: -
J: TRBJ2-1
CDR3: CASSLDTEQGSVF
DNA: TGTGCCAGCAGCTTAGATACGGAGCAGGGTTCAGTCTTC

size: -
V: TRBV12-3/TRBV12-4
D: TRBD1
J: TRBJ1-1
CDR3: CASSSRDRDEAFF
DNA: TGTGCCAGCAGCTCCCGGGACAGGGACGAAGCTTTCTTT

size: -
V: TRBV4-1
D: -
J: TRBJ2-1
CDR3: CASSQDTEINEQFF
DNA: TGCGCCAGCAGCCAAGATACCGAGATCAATGAGCAGTTCTTC

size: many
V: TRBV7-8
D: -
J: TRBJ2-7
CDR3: CASSPRAQAYEQYF
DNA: TGTGCCAGCAGCCCCCGAGCCCAGGCCTACGAGCAGTACTTC

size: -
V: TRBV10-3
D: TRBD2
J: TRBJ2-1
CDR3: CAIRPSGGSHYNEQFF
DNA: TGTGCCATCAGACCTAGCGGGGGGTCCCACTACAATGAGCAGTTCTTC

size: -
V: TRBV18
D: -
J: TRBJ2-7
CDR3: CASSGRHFSAYEQYF
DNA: TGTGCCAGCTCCGGGAGACACTTTTCTGCCTACGAGCAGTACTTC

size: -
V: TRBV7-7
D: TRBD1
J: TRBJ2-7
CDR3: CDSSLRSGQGIREQYF
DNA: TGTGACAGCAGCTTAAGGTCCGGACAGGGGATTCGAGAGCAGTACTTC

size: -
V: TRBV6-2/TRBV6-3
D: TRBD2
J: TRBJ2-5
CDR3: CASSKGLAGKETQYF
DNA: TGTGCCAGCAGTAAGGGACTAGCGGGGAAAGAGACCCAGTACTTC

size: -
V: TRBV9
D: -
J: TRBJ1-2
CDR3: CASSLAYPGVYGYTF
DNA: TGTGCCAGCAGCCTTGCCTACCCGGGGGTATATGGCTACACCTTC

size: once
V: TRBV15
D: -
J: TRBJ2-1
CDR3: CATSRDRSGNSYNEQFF
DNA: TGTGCCACCAGCAGAGATAGATCCGGGAACTCCTACAATGAGCAGTTCTTC

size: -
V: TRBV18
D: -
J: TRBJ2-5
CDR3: CASSRGQKETQYF
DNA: TGTGCCAGCTCACGTGGCCAAAAAGAGACCCAGTACTTC